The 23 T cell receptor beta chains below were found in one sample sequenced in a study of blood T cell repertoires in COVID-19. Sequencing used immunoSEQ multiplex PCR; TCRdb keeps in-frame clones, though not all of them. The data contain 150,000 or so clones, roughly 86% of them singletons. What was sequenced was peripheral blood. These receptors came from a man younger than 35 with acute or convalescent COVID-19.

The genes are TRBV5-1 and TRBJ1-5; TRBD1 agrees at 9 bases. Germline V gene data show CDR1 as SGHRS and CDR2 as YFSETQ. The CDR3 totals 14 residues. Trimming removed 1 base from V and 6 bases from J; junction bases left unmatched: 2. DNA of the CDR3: TGCGCCAGCAGCTTGACAGGGGGCTTTCAGCCCCAGCATTTT. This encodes CASSLTGGFQPQHF.

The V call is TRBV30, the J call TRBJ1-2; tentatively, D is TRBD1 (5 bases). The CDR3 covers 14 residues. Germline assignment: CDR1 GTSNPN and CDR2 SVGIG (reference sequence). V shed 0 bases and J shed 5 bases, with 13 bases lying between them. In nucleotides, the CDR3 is TGTGCCTGGAGTGTAAGGGGTGGGGGGTATGGCTACACCTTC. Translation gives CAWSVRGGGYGYTF. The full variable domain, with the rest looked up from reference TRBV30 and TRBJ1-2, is SQTIHQWPATLVQPVGSPLSLECTVEGTSNPNLYWYRQAAGRGLQLLFYSVGIGQISSEVPQNLSASRPQDRQFILSSKKLLLSDSGFYLCAWSVRGGGYGYTFGSGTRLTVV.

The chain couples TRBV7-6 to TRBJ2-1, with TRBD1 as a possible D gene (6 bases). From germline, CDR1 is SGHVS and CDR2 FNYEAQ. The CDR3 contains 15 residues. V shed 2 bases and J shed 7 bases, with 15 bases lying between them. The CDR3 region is CASSLYGGTGNEQFF. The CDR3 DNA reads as TGTGCCAGCAGCTTATATGGGGGCACGGGAAATGAGCAGTTCTTC.

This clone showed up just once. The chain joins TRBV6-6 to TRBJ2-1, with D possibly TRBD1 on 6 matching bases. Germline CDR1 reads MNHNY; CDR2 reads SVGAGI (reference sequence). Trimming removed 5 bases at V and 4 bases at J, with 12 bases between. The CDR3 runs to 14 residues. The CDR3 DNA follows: TGTGCCAGCAGTACAGGGTATCTGTACAATGAGCAGTTCTTC. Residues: CASSTGYLYNEQFF.

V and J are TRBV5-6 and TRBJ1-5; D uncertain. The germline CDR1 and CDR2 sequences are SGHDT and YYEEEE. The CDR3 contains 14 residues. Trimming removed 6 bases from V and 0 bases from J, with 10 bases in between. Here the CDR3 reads CASTRSSSNQPQHF. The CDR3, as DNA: TGTGCCAGCACCAGATCCAGTAGCAATCAGCCCCAGCATTTT.

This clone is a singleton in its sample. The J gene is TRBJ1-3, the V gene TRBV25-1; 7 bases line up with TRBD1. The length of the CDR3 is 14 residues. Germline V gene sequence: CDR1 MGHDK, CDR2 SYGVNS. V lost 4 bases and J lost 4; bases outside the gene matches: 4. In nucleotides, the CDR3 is TGTGCCAGCAGTGTCGGCAGGGGGGGAAACACCATATATTTT. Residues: CASSVGRGGNTIYF.

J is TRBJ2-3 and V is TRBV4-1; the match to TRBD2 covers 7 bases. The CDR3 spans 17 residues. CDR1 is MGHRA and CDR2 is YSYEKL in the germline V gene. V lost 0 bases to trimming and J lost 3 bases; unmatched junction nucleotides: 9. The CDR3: CASSQDPAGVRTDTQYF. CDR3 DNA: TGCGCCAGCAGCCAAGATCCGGCGGGGGTGAGGACAGATACGCAGTATTTT.

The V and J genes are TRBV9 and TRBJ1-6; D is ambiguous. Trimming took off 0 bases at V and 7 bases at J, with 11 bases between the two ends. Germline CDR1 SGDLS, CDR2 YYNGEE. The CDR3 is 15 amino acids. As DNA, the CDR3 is TGTGCCAGCAGCGTAGATGGAGGTCGGAATTCACCCCTCCACTTT. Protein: CASSVDGGRNSPLHF.

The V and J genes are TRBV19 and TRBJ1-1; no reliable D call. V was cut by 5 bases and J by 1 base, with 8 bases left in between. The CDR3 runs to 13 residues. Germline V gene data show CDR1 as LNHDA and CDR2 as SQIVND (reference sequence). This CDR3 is CASSGSWNTEAFF. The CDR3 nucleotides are TGTGCCAGTAGTGGTAGCTGGAACACTGAAGCTTTCTTT.

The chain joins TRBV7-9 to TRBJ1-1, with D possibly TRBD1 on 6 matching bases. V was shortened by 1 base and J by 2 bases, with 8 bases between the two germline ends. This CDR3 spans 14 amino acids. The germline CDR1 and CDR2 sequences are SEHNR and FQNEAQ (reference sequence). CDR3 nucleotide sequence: TGTGCCAGCAGCTTAGGGGGGCTAAACACTGAAGCTTTCTTT. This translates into CASSLGGLNTEAFF.

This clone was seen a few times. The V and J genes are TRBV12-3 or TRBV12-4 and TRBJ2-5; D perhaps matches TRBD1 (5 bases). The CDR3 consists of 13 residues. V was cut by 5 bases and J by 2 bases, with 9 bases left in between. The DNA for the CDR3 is TGTGCCAGCAGTCCCCAGGGTCAAGAGACCCAGTACTTC. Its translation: CASSPQGQETQYF.

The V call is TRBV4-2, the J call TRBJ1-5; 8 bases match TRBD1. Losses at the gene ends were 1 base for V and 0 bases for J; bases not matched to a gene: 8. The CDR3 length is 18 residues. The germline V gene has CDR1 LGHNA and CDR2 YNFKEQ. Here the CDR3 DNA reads TGTGCCAGCAGCCAAGCCGCCAGGGGGCTCGATAGCAATCAGCCCCAGCATTTT. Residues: CASSQAARGLDSNQPQHF.

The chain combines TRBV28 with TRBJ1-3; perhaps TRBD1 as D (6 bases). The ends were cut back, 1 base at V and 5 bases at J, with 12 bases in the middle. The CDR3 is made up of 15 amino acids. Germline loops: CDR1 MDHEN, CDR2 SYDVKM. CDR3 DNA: TGTGCCAGCAGTTTATCCGTGACAGGTCGAAACACCATATATTTT. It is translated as CASSLSVTGRNTIYF.

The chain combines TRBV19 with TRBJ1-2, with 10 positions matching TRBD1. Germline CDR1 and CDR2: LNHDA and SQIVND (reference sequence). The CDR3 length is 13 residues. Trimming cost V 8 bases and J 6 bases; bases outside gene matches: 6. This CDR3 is CASAGTGVDGYTF. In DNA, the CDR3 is TGTGCCAGTGCCGGGACAGGGGTTGATGGCTACACCTTC. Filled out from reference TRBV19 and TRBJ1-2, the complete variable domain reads DGGITQSPKYLFRKEGQNVTLSCEQNLNHDAMYWYRQDPGQGLRLIYYSQIVNDFQKGDIAEGYSVSREKKESFPLTVTSAQKNPTAFYLCASAGTGVDGYTFGSGTRLTVV.

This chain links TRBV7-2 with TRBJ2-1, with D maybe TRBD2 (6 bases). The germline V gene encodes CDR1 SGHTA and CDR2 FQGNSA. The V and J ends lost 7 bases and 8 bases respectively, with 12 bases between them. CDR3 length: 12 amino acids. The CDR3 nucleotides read TGTGCCAGCATGGCGGGGAAAGATGAGCAGTTCTTC. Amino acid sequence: CASMAGKDEQFF.

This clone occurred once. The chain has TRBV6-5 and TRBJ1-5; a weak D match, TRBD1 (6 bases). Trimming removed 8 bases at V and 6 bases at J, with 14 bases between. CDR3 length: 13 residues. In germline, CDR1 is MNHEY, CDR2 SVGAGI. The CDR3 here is CASSDRQGQPQHF. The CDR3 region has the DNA TGTGCCAGCTCCGACAGGCAGGGTCAGCCCCAGCATTTT.

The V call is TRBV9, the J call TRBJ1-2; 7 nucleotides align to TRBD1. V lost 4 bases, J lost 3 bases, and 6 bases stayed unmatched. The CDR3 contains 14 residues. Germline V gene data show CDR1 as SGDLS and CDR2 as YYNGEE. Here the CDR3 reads CASSPTGTDYGYTF. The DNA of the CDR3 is TGTGCCAGCAGCCCGACAGGGACAGACTATGGCTACACCTTC.

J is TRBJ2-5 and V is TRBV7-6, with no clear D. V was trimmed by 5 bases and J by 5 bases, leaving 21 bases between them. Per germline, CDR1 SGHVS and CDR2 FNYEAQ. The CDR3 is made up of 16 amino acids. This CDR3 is CASSPSESVYKETQYF. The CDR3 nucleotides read TGTGCCAGCAGCCCGAGCGAGTCAGTATACAAGGAGACCCAGTACTTC.

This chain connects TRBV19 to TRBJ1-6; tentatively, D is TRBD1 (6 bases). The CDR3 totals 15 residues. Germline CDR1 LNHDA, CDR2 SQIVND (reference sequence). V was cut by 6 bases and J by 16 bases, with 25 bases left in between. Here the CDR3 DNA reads TGTGCCAGTAGCCAGACAGGCATGGGAATAATATCTCTCCACTTT. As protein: CASSQTGMGIISLHF.

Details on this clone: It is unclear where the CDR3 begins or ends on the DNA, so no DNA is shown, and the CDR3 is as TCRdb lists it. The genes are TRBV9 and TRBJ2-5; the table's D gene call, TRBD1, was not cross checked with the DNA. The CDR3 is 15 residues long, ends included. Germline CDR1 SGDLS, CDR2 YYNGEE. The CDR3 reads CASSVASGTGAPLYF.

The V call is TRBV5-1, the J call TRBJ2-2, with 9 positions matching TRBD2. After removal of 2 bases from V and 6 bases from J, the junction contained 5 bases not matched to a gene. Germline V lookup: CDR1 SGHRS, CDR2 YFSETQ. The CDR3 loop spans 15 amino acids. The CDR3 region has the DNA TGCGCCAGCAGCTTTCTGCGGGGGGGCTCCGGGGAGCTGTTTTTT. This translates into CASSFLRGGSGELFF.

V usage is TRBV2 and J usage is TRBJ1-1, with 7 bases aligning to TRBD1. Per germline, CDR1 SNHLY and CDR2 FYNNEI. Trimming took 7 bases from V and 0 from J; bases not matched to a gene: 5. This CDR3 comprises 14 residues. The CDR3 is CASNRQGLNTEAFF. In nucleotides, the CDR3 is TGTGCCAGCAACCGACAGGGCTTGAACACTGAAGCTTTCTTT.

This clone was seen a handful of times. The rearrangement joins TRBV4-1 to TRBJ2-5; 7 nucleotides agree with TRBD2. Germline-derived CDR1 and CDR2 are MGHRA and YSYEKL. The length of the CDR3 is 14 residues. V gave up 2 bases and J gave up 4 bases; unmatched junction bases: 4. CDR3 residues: CASSQLAVGETQYF. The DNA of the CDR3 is TGCGCCAGCAGCCAACTAGCGGTGGGAGAGACCCAGTACTTC.